The following is a TCR beta chain sequence with its context. The target antigen is unknown. Here immunoSEQ multiplex PCR was the method, and the copy in TCRdb shows in-frame clones only, minus some. Of more than 50,000 clones in the sample, 85% are singletons; the top ten hold 3% to 4%. This CDR3 is 16 amino acids long. The V gene end was trimmed by 5 bases and the J gene end by 5 bases; junction bases not matched to a gene: 13. Germline-derived CDR1 and CDR2 are MNHEY and SMNVEV (reference sequence). The data were obtained in a study of OX40 agonist ivuxolimab in advanced cancers. In the study overall: Intravenous ivuxolimab was administered to patients every 2 weeks at 0.01 to 10 mg/kg. Patients treated during dose escalation were battling hepatocellular carcinoma, melanoma, renal cell or head and neck cancer.

Points from the study as a whole: The work left the antigen specificity of expanded peripheral T cells undetermined.

Autoimmune disease history or systemic immunosuppression meant exclusion. The input for sequencing was CD4+ or CD8+ T cells sorted from blood, taken in a trial of the OX40 agonist ivuxolimab. The sequence was collected from an adult with an advanced solid tumor such as melanoma, head and neck, liver or kidney cancer. The V gene is TRBV27, the J gene TRBJ2-5, with 8 bases matching TRBD2. The DNA for the CDR3 is TGTGCCAGCAGTACCCGGGGGAGCGGGGGCCGGGAGACCCAGTACTTC. Translation gives CASSTRGSGGRETQYF.